This TCR beta chain was found in a study of beta chain features in type 1 diabetes. Findings and caveats of the study: Insertion counts at VDJ junctions were lower in type 1 diabetes patients, who also showed more deletions there.

Reverse transcribing all isolated RNA meant expressed TCRB transcripts were sequenced. Method: immunoSEQ multiplex PCR; TCRdb's copy keeps in-frame clones and lacks some. The top ten clones hold 0.02% to 0.025% of a sample with under 950,000 clones, 15% to 20% of them seen once. As to this clone: Antigen unknown.

CD4+ cells of the naive, central memory, regulatory and stem cell-like memory types were sorted via CD45RO/CCR7/CD25/CD127/CD95/CD27. CDR3 size: 14 residues. Germline CDR1 reads MDHEN; CDR2 reads SYDVKM. The trim removed 3 bases at V and 1 base at J, leaving 3 bases unmatched. Material: naive CD4+ T cells from blood. V and J are TRBV28 and TRBJ2-7; 7 nucleotides align to TRBD1. This sequence was found in a woman aged 18-29 years in good health. The CDR3 reads CASSFSTGSYEQYF. The CDR3 DNA reads TGTGCCAGCAGTTTTTCGACAGGGTCCTACGAGCAGTACTTC.